The TCR beta chain under discussion was sequenced for a study of blood T cell repertoires in COVID-19 (dated by TCRdb to about 2020). Background on the whole study: Samples from collaborators originated in the United States, Italy and Spain and spanned both the acute and convalescent phases of COVID-19. The samples were drawn from the first 160 participants of the ongoing ImmuneRACE study and from 1,254 subjects provided by 6 global collaborators. Sample metadata almost always included a de-identified subject ID, COVID-19 status, age in years and sex. Where available, HLA class I and class II types were taken from metadata supplied by the sample provider and were not determined by assay-based typing. Deeply sampled blood TCRbeta repertoires from subjects exposed to, actively infected with, or recovered from COVID-19 were included in the dataset. The material from the prospective study consisted of cDNA or gDNA derived from T cells, B-cell-depleted T cells, or PBMCs. The repertoires were released in a freely available public database intended as a resource for research on the immune response to SARS-CoV-2. Points the paper makes about the study in general: The amount of clinical and demographic metadata varied by source and participant and was provided uncurated.

Another Seattle source contributed samples from volunteer blood donors who had recovered from COVID-19. Each collaborating institution followed its own protocols to collect whole blood in K2EDTA tubes. Collaborator samples were shipped for TCRbeta analysis as frozen whole blood, isolated PBMCs, or DNA extracted from either sample type. TCRbeta CDR3 regions were amplified from genomic DNA using the immunoSEQ Assay, a bias-controlled multiplex PCR. In the source study's methods: The number of nucleated cells in each sample was estimated from the amplification of reference gene primers within the assay. To quantify the absolute abundance of each unique TCRbeta CDR3 rearrangement, sequence reads were collapsed and filtered. For each sample, productive Simpson clonality was calculated as the square root of Simpson's diversity index over productive rearrangements. TCRdb limited this immuneACCESS table to in-frame rearrangements with V and J called. A share of clones is missing; checked studies link under half to unresolved V genes, and the rest is unexplained. The DNA was the basis for D and trimming; V, J and clone size are from that table. Here the sample has about 170,000 clones; roughly 81% occur a single time. The biggest ten clones account for under 8.5% of the sample.

The sample holds one count of this clone. Its antigen target is currently unknown. Within one base of it there is no much larger clone, and no base qualities were kept. CDR1 PRHDT and CDR2 FYEKMQ are derived from the germline V gene (reference sequence). The CDR3 contains 16 residues, cysteine and phenylalanine counted. Only the CDR3 part of the read is kept: 48 bases, read in frame from the first base. Unmatched junction bases come to 13, with V trimmed by 4 bases and J by 10 bases. The rearranged segments are TRBV13 and TRBJ2-1, with 10 junctional bases fitting TRBD1. The sample consisted of peripheral blood. The TCR sequence derives from a man in his forties who had recovered from COVID-19. The CDR3 corresponds to CASSSRRDRGQEEQFF. The DNA reads as follows: TGTGCCAGCAGCTCACGCCGGGACAGGGGCCAGGAAGAGCAGTTCTTC.